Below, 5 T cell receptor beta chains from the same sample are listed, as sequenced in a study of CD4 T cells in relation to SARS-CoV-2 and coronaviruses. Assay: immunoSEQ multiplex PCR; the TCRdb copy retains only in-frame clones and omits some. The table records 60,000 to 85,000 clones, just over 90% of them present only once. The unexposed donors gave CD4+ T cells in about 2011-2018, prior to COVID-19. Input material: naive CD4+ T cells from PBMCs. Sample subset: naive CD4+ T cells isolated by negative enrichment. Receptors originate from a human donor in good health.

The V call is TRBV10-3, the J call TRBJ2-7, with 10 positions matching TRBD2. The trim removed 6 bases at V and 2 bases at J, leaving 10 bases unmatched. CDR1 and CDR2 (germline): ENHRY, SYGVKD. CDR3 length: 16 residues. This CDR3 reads CAISPFLAGEAYEQYF. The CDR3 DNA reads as TGTGCCATCAGCCCTTTCCTAGCGGGAGAGGCCTACGAGCAGTACTTC.

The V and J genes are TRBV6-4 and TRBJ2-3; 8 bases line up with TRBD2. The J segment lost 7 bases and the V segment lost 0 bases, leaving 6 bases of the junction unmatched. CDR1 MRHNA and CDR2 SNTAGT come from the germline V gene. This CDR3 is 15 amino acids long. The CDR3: CASSDSPGGRYTQYF. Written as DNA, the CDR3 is TGTGCCAGCAGTGACTCGCCGGGGGGGCGGTATACGCAGTATTTT.

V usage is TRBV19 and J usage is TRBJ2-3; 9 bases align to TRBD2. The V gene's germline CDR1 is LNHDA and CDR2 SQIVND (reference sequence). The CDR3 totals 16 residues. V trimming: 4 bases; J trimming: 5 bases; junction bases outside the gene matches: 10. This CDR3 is CASSRPIAGVRDTQYF. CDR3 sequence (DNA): TGTGCCAGTAGTAGACCCATAGCGGGAGTTAGAGATACGCAGTATTTT.

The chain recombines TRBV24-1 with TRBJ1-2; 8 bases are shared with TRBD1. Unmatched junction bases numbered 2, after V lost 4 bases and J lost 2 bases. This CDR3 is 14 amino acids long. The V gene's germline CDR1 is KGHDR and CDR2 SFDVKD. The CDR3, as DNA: TGTGCCACCAGTGACAACAGGGGGAACTATGGCTACACCTTC. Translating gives CATSDNRGNYGYTF.

This CDR3 is CASSSVRGSGNTIYF. In DNA form, the CDR3 reads TGTGCCAGCAGCTCTGTCAGGGGCTCTGGAAACACCATATATTTT. V is TRBV7-9 and J is TRBJ1-3; D perhaps matches TRBD1 (6 bases). Germline CDR1 SEHNR, CDR2 FQNEAQ (reference sequence). V was trimmed by 4 bases and J by 0 bases, leaving 10 bases between them. This CDR3 has 15 residues.